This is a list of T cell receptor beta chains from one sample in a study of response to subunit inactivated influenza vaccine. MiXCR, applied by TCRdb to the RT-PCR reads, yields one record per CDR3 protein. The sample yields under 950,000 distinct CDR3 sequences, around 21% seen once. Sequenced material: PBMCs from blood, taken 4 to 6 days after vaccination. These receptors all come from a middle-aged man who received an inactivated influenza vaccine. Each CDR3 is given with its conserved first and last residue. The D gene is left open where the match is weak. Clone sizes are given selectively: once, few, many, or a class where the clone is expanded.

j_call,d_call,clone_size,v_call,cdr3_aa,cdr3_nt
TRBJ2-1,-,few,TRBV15,CATSRGNNEQFF,TGTGCCACCAGCAGAGGGAACAATGAGCAGTTCTTC
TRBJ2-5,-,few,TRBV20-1,CSARGGPEQETQYF,TGCAGTGCTAGAGGCGGCCCCGAACAAGAGACCCAGTACTTC
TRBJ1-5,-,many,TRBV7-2,CAPWVDQPQHF,TGTGCCCCATGGGTGGATCAGCCCCAGCATTTT
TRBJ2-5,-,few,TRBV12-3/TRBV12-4,CASSFGGKQETQYF,TGTGCCAGCAGTTTTGGGGGGAAACAAGAGACCCAGTACTTC
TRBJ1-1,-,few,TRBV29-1,CSVKLLLTVNTEAFF,TGCAGCGTAAAGCTTTTATTGACAGTGAACACTGAAGCTTTCTTT
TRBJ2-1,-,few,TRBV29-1,CSVEEVEQFF,TGCAGCGTTGAGGAAGTTGAGCAGTTCTTC
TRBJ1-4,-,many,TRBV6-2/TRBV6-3,CASSYSFNEKLFF,TGTGCCAGCAGTTACTCCTTCAATGAAAAACTGTTTTTT
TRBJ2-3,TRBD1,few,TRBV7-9,CASSFRDRGYTDTQYF,TGTGCCAGCAGCTTCCGGGACAGGGGGTACACAGATACGCAGTATTTT
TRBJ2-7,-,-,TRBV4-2,CASSPTLQVTLSYEQYF,TGTGCCAGCAGCCCCACCCTACAAGTGACACTCTCCTACGAGCAGTACTTC
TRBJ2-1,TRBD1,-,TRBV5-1,CASSLKTGVGNEQFF,TGCGCCAGCAGCTTGAAAACAGGGGTGGGGAATGAGCAGTTCTTC
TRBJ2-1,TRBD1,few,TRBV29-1,CSVRTGVYNEQFF,TGCAGCGTTCGGACAGGGGTCTACAATGAGCAGTTCTTC
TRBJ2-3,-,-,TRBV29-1,CSVVGLADSTDTQYF,TGCAGCGTTGTGGGCCTAGCTGATAGCACAGATACGCAGTATTTT
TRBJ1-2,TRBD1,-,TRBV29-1,CSVGNRGEGYTF,TGCAGCGTTGGTAACAGGGGAGAAGGCTACACCTTC
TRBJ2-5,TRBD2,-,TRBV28,CATMGGSQETQYF,TGTGCCACCATGGGGGGGTCTCAAGAGACCCAGTACTTC
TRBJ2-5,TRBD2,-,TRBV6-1,CASRRGVLGTQYF,TGTGCCAGCCGACGGGGGGTCCTAGGGACCCAGTACTTC
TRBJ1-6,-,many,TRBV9,CASSVDRVDSPLHF,TGTGCCAGCAGCGTAGACAGGGTAGATTCACCCCTCCACTTT
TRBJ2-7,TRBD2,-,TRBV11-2,CASSDSLLTLPSGSPYEQYF,TGTGCCAGCAGCGACAGCTTACTAACTCTCCCTAGCGGGAGCCCGTACGAGCAGTACTTC
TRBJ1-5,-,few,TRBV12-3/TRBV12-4,CASSFSQRPEQPQHF,TGTGCCAGCAGTTTTTCCCAACGACCTGAACAGCCCCAGCATTTT
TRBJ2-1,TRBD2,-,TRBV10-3,CATTSGRSSYNEQFF,TGTGCCACGACTAGCGGGAGGTCCTCCTACAATGAGCAGTTCTTC
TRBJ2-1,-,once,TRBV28,CASSFGLGKNEQFF,TGTGCCAGCAGTTTCGGTTTAGGGAAGAATGAGCAGTTCTTC
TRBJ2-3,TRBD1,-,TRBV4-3,CASSQWTGGPDTQYF,TGCGCCAGCAGCCAGTGGACAGGGGGCCCTGATACGCAGTATTTT
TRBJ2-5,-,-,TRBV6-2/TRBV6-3,CASSYWRETQYF,TGTGCCAGCAGTTACTGGCGGGAGACCCAGTACTTC
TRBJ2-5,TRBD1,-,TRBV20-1,CSAQPGTDKETQYF,TGCAGTGCTCAACCCGGGACAGATAAAGAGACCCAGTACTTC
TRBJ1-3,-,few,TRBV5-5,CASSVDASGNTIYF,TGTGCCAGCAGCGTGGACGCATCTGGAAACACCATATATTTT
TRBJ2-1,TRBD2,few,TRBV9,CASSSSGDVPQFF,TGTGCCAGCAGCTCTAGCGGGGACGTTCCGCAGTTCTTC
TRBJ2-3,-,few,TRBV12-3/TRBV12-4,CASSFPIRLTPSTDTQYF,TGTGCCAGCAGTTTCCCGATACGTCTGACCCCTAGCACAGATACGCAGTATTTT
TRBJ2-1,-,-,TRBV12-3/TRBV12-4,CASRRIGRNEQFF,TGTGCCAGCAGGAGAATAGGGCGCAATGAGCAGTTCTTC
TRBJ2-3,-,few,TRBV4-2,CASSQVGAGASDTQYF,TGTGCCAGCAGCCAAGTGGGGGCGGGAGCGTCAGATACGCAGTATTTT
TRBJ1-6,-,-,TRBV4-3,CASSHGEGYSSPLHF,TGCGCCAGCAGCCATGGAGAGGGGTACTCTTCACCCCTCCACTTT
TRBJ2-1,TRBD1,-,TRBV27,CASSLLDRGLYEQFF,TGTGCCAGCAGTCTTCTAGACAGGGGGCTGTATGAGCAGTTCTTC
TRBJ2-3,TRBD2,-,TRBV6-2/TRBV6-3,CASRERPSGRPRVLNTDTQYF,TGTGCCAGCAGAGAAAGGCCTAGCGGACGGCCCAGGGTCCTCAACACAGATACGCAGTATTTT
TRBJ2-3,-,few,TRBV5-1,CASSLSSDTDTQYF,TGCGCCAGCAGCTTGTCCAGCGATACAGATACGCAGTATTTT
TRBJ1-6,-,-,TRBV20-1,CSARVIGTDNSPLHF,TGCAGTGCTAGGGTAATCGGGACGGATAATTCACCCCTCCACTTT
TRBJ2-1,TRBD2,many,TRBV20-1,CSARFSGVYNEQFF,TGCAGTGCTAGATTTAGCGGGGTTTACAATGAGCAGTTCTTC
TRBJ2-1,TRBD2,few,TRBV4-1,CASSLRVAGVGNEQFF,TGCGCCAGCAGCCTCAGGGTAGCGGGGGTGGGCAATGAGCAGTTCTTC
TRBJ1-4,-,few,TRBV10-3,CAISVQQGTTNEKLFF,TGTGCCATCAGTGTCCAACAGGGTACAACTAATGAAAAACTGTTTTTT
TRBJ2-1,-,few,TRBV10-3,CAIMVVNEQFF,TGTGCCATCATGGTAGTGAATGAGCAGTTCTTC
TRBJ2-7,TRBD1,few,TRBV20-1,CSARSGTGVWYEQYF,TGCAGTGCTAGGTCCGGGACAGGCGTTTGGTACGAGCAGTACTTC
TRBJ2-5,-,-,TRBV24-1,CATSDPFPSGGSQETQYF,TGTGCCACCAGTGACCCCTTTCCATCCGGGGGTTCTCAAGAGACCCAGTACTTC
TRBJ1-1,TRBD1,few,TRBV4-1,CASSGRGTAQPMNTEAFF,TGCGCCAGCAGCGGTCGTGGGACAGCCCAACCCATGAACACTGAAGCTTTCTTT
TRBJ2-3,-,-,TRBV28,CGSSLGGQSTDTQYF,TGTGGCAGCAGTTTGGGGGGCCAGAGCACAGATACGCAGTATTTT
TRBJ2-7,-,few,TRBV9,CASSVGQEPYEQYF,TGTGCCAGCAGCGTTGGGCAGGAACCCTACGAGCAGTACTTC
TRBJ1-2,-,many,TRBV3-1,CASSPAGNYGYTF,TGTGCCAGCAGCCCCGCAGGGAACTATGGCTACACCTTC
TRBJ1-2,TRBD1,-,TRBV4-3,CASSQVGQGENYGYTF,TGCGCCAGCAGCCAAGTGGGACAGGGAGAAAACTATGGCTACACCTTC
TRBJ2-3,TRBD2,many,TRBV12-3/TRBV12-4,CASRLAGGRSTDTQYF,TGTGCCAGCAGGCTAGCGGGGGGCCGTAGCACAGATACGCAGTATTTT
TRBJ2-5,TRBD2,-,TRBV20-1,CSAIPAGGRGETQYF,TGCAGTGCTATCCCAGCGGGGGGCCGCGGAGAGACCCAGTACTTC
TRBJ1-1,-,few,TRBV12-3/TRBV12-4,CASSYMRTNTEAFF,TGTGCCAGCAGTTATATGCGGACGAACACTGAAGCTTTCTTT
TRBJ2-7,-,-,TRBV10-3,CAITNSRQSYEQYF,TGTGCCATCACCAACAGCCGACAGTCCTACGAGCAGTACTTC
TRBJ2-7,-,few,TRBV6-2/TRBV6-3,CASSYSRTYDEQYF,TGTGCCAGCAGTTACTCGAGGACATACGACGAGCAGTACTTC
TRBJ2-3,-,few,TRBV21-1,CASSTLGATTDTQYF,TGTGCCAGCAGCACCCTGGGAGCTACCACAGATACGCAGTATTTT
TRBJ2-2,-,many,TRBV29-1,CSVGISVTGELFF,TGCAGCGTTGGAATTAGCGTCACCGGGGAGCTGTTTTTT
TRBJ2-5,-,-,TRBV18,CASSPPVGETQYF,TGTGCCAGCTCACCACCGGTTGGAGAGACCCAGTACTTC
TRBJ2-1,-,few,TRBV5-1,CASSLWDPYNEQFF,TGCGCCAGCAGCTTGTGGGACCCTTACAATGAGCAGTTCTTC